Relative to its sample, the clone carrying this T cell receptor (beta chain) is medium-sized. Its antigen is unidentified. The data are from a study of vaccination and CD4 T cells after COVID-19. At the level of the study: Sampling post-COVID took place a median 101 days after diagnosis (range 35 to 161). Study-level findings and limits: Within the convalescent patients, spike mono-reactivity was found in 304 of 307 vaccine-specific clones.

Treatment given: roughly ten-day PBMC culture with coronavirus spike peptide pools or control peptides (ViraFEST assay). Collection of the unexposed donor's CD4+ T cells took place before the COVID-19 pandemic (2011-2018). Wells contained under 2.5 million PBMCs each, and these were cultured with 7.5 to 10 IU/ml IL-2 and about 11 ug/ml peptide pools. Fresh medium (containing IL-2) replaced half the medium on days 3 and 7. This CDR3 has 14 amino acids. The germline V and J ends were trimmed by 1 base and 10 bases, with 11 bases remaining between them. The Oncomine TCR Beta short-read assay sequenced DNA from cultured CD4+ T cells. MiXCR was run by TCRdb on the PCR reads, yielding one entry per CDR3 protein. This sample has about 1,300 distinct CDR3 sequences, with about 12% found just once.

The chain joins TRBV12-3 or TRBV12-4 to TRBJ1-6; no definite D call. The origin of this receptor is a human donor in good health. The sequenced sample consisted of CD4+ T cells from blood, cultured in vitro. CDR3 region: CASSLGASNSPLHF. In nucleotides, the CDR3 is TGTGCCAGCAGTTTAGGGGCTTCGAACTCACCCCTCCACTTT.